The 7 T cell receptor beta chains given below trace back to one sample, sequenced in a study of technical replicates of blood from several donors. Produced via immunoSEQ multiplex PCR; TCRdb's table is partial and in-frame only. This sample has about 64,000 clones, with less than 90% found just once. Sample: PBMCs. The receptor set was obtained from a human donor in good health. Some clones in this sample may be carry-over from other donors' samples.

This chain links TRBV7-9 with TRBJ2-7, with TRBD1 matching 7 bases. After removal of 5 bases from V and 3 bases from J, the junction contained 16 bases not matched to a gene. The CDR3 totals 17 residues. Germline lookup yields CDR1 SEHNR and CDR2 FQNEAQ (reference sequence). In DNA, the CDR3 is TGTGCCAGCAGCGGGATGGAGACAGGGCGTCTAAGCTACGAGCAGTACTTC. As protein: CASSGMETGRLSYEQYF.

The CDR3 spells CASSHRDRVDEQYF. The DNA for the CDR3 is TGTGCCAGCAGCCATCGGGACAGGGTCGACGAGCAGTACTTC. This sequence joins TRBV7-6 and TRBJ2-7, with 9 nucleotides matching TRBD1. V lost 5 bases and J lost 5; bases outside the gene matches: 7. Per germline, CDR1 SGHVS and CDR2 FNYEAQ. CDR3 length equals 14 residues.

The rearrangement links TRBV6-6 to TRBJ2-7, with unresolved D. There are 15 residues in the CDR3. The V gene's germline CDR1 is MNHNY and CDR2 SVGAGI (reference sequence). Trimming took off 6 bases at V and 1 base at J, with 16 bases between the two ends. The CDR3 reads CASRREAPRSYEQYF. CDR3 nucleotides: TGTGCCAGCAGAAGAGAAGCACCACGGTCCTACGAGCAGTACTTC.

The chain couples TRBV4-1 to TRBJ1-1; a weak D match, TRBD1 (6 bases). V dropped 0 bases and J dropped 4 bases, with 15 bases sitting between them. The V gene's germline CDR1 is MGHRA and CDR2 YSYEKL. CDR3 length: 16 residues. In nucleotides, the CDR3 is TGCGCCAGCAGCCAAGATTTTGGCGGGGGCCGCACTGAAGCTTTCTTT. This sequence encodes CASSQDFGGGRTEAFF.

The chain links TRBV19 to TRBJ1-5, with D tentatively TRBD1 (5 bases). The CDR3 spans 15 residues. Germline CDR1 and CDR2: LNHDA and SQIVND (reference sequence). V lost 3 bases, J lost 4 bases, and 13 bases lay in between. The CDR3 is CASSMGPYPNQPQHF. In DNA form, the CDR3 reads TGTGCCAGTAGTATGGGGCCATACCCGAATCAGCCCCAGCATTTT.

The rearrangement joins TRBV13 to TRBJ2-6; a weak D match, TRBD2 (5 bases). The CDR3 is 17 residues long. Trimming removed 2 bases at V and 3 bases at J, with 14 bases between. Germline CDR1 and CDR2: PRHDT and FYEKMQ (reference sequence). In nucleotides, the CDR3 is TGTGCCAGCAGCTTATCCACCGGGGAACTTGGGGCCAACGTCCTGACTTTC. Translating it yields CASSLSTGELGANVLTF. The entire variable domain, with the rest obtained from reference TRBV13 and TRBJ2-6, is as follows: AAGVIQSPRHLIKEKRETATLKCYPIPRHDTVYWYQQGPGQDPQFLISFYEKMQSDKGSIPDRFSAQQFSDYHSELNMSSLELGDSALYFCASSLSTGELGANVLTFGAGSRLTVL.

This chain joins TRBV18 and TRBJ2-7; TRBD2 matches 16 bases. The CDR3 has 15 residues. Germline values: CDR1 KGHSH, CDR2 LQKENI. V lost 8 bases, J lost 7 bases, and 8 bases stayed unmatched. The CDR3 DNA follows: TGTGCCAGCGCCCCCCCGGGACTAGCGGGAGGGGAGCAGTACTTC. This sequence encodes CASAPPGLAGGEQYF. Combining the CDR3 with reference TRBV18 and TRBJ2-7 gives the whole variable domain NAGVMQNPRHLVRRRGQEARLRCSPMKGHSHVYWYRQLPEEGLKFMVYLQKENIIDESGMPKERFSAEFPKEGPSILRIQQVVRGDSAAYFCASAPPGLAGGEQYFGPGTRLTVT.